The 32 T cell receptor beta chains below were found in one sample sequenced in a study of monozygotic twins with inflammatory bowel disease. TCRdb processed the 5' RACE reads again and assigns one entry to each CDR3 protein, with no DNA. The listing contains around 150,000 distinct CDR3 sequences. The source material was blood. These receptors came from a human donor with ulcerative colitis or Crohn's disease, or a healthy co-twin of an affected twin (not recorded which).

The rearrangement links TRBV24-1 to TRBJ1-2; the D gene TCRdb calls, TRBD1, cannot be checked with no DNA. This CDR3 has 15 amino acids. In germline, CDR1 is KGHDR, CDR2 SFDVKD. The CDR3 region is CATSDPGAALLGYTF.

The V call is TRBV4-2, the J call TRBJ2-3; TCRdb selects TRBD1, and the lack of DNA leaves this call unchecked. The germline gives CDR1 LGHNA, CDR2 YNFKEQ. The CDR3 extends over 15 amino acids. The CDR3 region is CASSQETGLADTQYF.

This rearrangement joins TRBV11-2 to TRBJ2-1; lacking DNA, the TRBD2 call made by TCRdb goes unchecked. This CDR3 spans 16 amino acids. CDR1 is SGHAT and CDR2 is FQNNGV in the germline V gene. This chain's CDR3 is CASPMGAGGGHNEQFF.

CDR3 protein: CAWSQGTTEAFF. This chain links TRBV30 with TRBJ1-1. This CDR3 has 12 amino acids. Germline V lookup: CDR1 GTSNPN, CDR2 SVGIG (reference sequence). The variable domain in full, with the rest retrieved from reference TRBV30 and TRBJ1-1, is SQTIHQWPATLVQPVGSPLSLECTVEGTSNPNLYWYRQAAGRGLQLLFYSVGIGQISSEVPQNLSASRPQDRQFILSSKKLLLSDSGFYLCAWSQGTTEAFFGQGTRLTVV.

This sequence joins TRBV7-2 and TRBJ2-1; TCRdb's D call, TRBD1, is unchecked because there is no DNA. Germline loops: CDR1 SGHTA, CDR2 FQGNSA. The CDR3 is made up of 14 amino acids. CDR3 residues: CASTPWGGYNEQFF.

The rearrangement uses TRBV5-8 and TRBJ2-1; TCRdb's assignment of TRBD1 cannot be checked, as there is no DNA. The CDR3 runs to 15 residues. Germline-derived CDR1 and CDR2 are SGHTS and YDEGEE. CDR3 in amino acids: CASSVGQGRWNEQFF.

This rearrangement joins TRBV28 to TRBJ2-7; absent DNA, TCRdb's TRBD1 call cannot be checked. CDR3 size: 16 residues. Germline assignment: CDR1 MDHEN and CDR2 SYDVKM. Here the CDR3 reads CASSTIRTGGSYEQYF.

The chain uses TRBV20-1 and TRBJ2-3; TCRdb's D call, TRBD2, is unchecked because there is no DNA. CDR3 size: 15 residues. Germline V gives CDR1 DFQATT, CDR2 SNEGSKA (reference sequence). This CDR3 is CSAISSGSGTDTQYF.

The chain uses TRBV20-1 and TRBJ2-1; TCRdb lists TRBD2, though no DNA is available to test this call. Germline V gene lookup returns CDR1 DFQATT and CDR2 SNEGSKA (reference sequence). CDR3 size: 12 residues. The CDR3 sequence: CSASGPTNEQFF.

The V and J genes are TRBV27 and TRBJ2-2. CDR3 length: 12 amino acids. Germline V gives CDR1 MNHEY, CDR2 SMNVEV (reference sequence). The CDR3 here is CASSFETGELFF.

V is TRBV11-3 and J is TRBJ2-1; the TCRdb D gene call, TRBD2, has no DNA to confirm it. The V gene's germline CDR1 is SGHNT and CDR2 YENEEA. This CDR3 has 16 residues. The CDR3 loop reads CASSRRSGRAENEQFF.

The rearrangement joins TRBV7-2 to TRBJ2-2; no DNA is available, so the TRBD2 call from TCRdb remains unchecked. The CDR3 contains 16 residues. Germline V gene lookup returns CDR1 SGHTA and CDR2 FQGNSA. CDR3 loop: CASSSLAGVLGGELFF. The full variable domain, completed using reference TRBV7-2 and TRBJ2-2, is GAGVSQSPSNKVTEKGKDVELRCDPISGHTALYWYRQSLGQGLEFLIYFQGNSAPDKSGLPSDRFSAERTGGSVSTLTIQRTQQEDSAVYLCASSSLAGVLGGELFFGEGSRLTVL.

The chain uses TRBV24-1 and TRBJ2-3; TCRdb proposes TRBD1, but this gene call is untestable without DNA. Germline loops: CDR1 KGHDR, CDR2 SFDVKD. The CDR3 has 16 amino acids. The CDR3 loop reads CATSYGDTGGTDTQYF.

This chain joins TRBV20-1 and TRBJ2-7; TCRdb indicates TRBD2, and absent DNA this call remains unverified. The CDR3 runs to 13 residues. Germline lookup yields CDR1 DFQATT and CDR2 SNEGSKA (reference sequence). The CDR3 is CSARSAGTYEQYF.

The chain recombines TRBV20-1 with TRBJ2-3; TCRdb gives TRBD2 as the D gene, but with no DNA this cannot be confirmed. Germline CDR1 and CDR2: DFQATT and SNEGSKA (reference sequence). The CDR3 covers 16 residues. The CDR3 protein is CSAISRREVNADTQYF.

CDR3 region: CASSLRTGSGDTQYF. The chain joins TRBV11-2 to TRBJ2-3; TCRdb's D gene call, TRBD1, goes unchecked for lack of DNA. The CDR3 extends over 15 amino acids. Germline CDR1 is SGHAT and CDR2 is FQNNGV.

The chain uses TRBV6-5 and TRBJ2-7; the TCRdb D gene call, TRBD1, has no DNA to confirm it. Germline V CDR1 and CDR2: MNHEY, SVGAGI. This CDR3 spans 16 amino acids. CDR3 in amino acids: CASSRDRVGGSYEQYF.

The chain uses TRBV20-1 and TRBJ2-7; the D gene TCRdb calls, TRBD2, cannot be checked with no DNA. There are 15 residues in the CDR3. Germline-derived CDR1 and CDR2 are DFQATT and SNEGSKA (reference sequence). CDR3 loop: CSAPPTSGRYNEQYF.

The rearrangement joins TRBV20-1 to TRBJ2-7; TCRdb proposes TRBD1, but this gene call is untestable without DNA. Looked up from germline, CDR1 is DFQATT and CDR2 is SNEGSKA (reference sequence). This CDR3 has 14 residues. CDR3 sequence: CSASQGGGTYEQYF.

The gene calls are TRBV7-2 and TRBJ2-1; TCRdb reports TRBD2, a call that lacks DNA to check it against. The CDR3 runs to 17 residues. Per the germline V gene, CDR1 is SGHTA and CDR2 is FQGNSA. This CDR3 is CASSLTSGGSSYNEQFF. Full variable domain (rest looked up from reference TRBV7-2 and TRBJ2-1): GAGVSQSPSNKVTEKGKDVELRCDPISGHTALYWYRQSLGQGLEFLIYFQGNSAPDKSGLPSDRFSAERTGGSVSTLTIQRTQQEDSAVYLCASSLTSGGSSYNEQFFGPGTRLTVL.

The rearrangement links TRBV11-2 to TRBJ1-6; absent DNA, TCRdb's TRBD1 call cannot be checked. This CDR3 is 15 amino acids long. The germline gives CDR1 SGHAT, CDR2 FQNNGV. The CDR3: CASSLGTARDSPLHF.

This chain uses TRBV6-1 with TRBJ2-2. Per germline, CDR1 MNHNS and CDR2 SASEGT. The length of the CDR3 is 14 residues. The CDR3 sequence is CASRGELHTGELFF.

This chain links TRBV4-1 with TRBJ2-7; as DNA is missing, the TRBD2 call by TCRdb cannot be tested. The CDR3 covers 14 residues. Germline V CDR1 and CDR2: MGHRA, YSYEKL. This CDR3 reads CASSQDRVATLLMF.

The V and J genes are TRBV2 and TRBJ2-4. This CDR3 comprises 13 residues. Germline CDR1 and CDR2: SNHLY and FYNNEI. CDR3 amino acids: CASSGGLGNMQYF.

J is TRBJ2-1 and V is TRBV7-9; TCRdb's D call of TRBD1 is untestable without DNA. CDR1 is SEHNR, CDR2 FQNEAQ, per germline (reference sequence). The CDR3 spans 12 residues. The CDR3 reads CASRGGAFEQFF.

This sequence joins TRBV20-1 and TRBJ2-3; the TRBD1 assignment by TCRdb is unverifiable without DNA. Germline V gene lookup returns CDR1 DFQATT and CDR2 SNEGSKA (reference sequence). This CDR3 has 16 residues. CDR3 amino acids: CSARVLAGGVTDTQYF.

V gene TRBV7-2 combines with J gene TRBJ2-7; TCRdb names TRBD1, which stays unverified in the absence of DNA. Germline V gives CDR1 SGHTA, CDR2 FQGNSA. The CDR3 sequence is 13 residues long. CDR3 sequence reads: CASSHSTGIEQYF.

The chain is built from TRBV20-1 and TRBJ1-1. The CDR3 loop spans 15 amino acids. Germline lookup yields CDR1 DFQATT and CDR2 SNEGSKA (reference sequence). The CDR3 here is CSARDLRGMNTEAFF.

The V gene is TRBV19, the J gene TRBJ1-2; TCRdb lists TRBD1, though no DNA is available to test this call. Germline values: CDR1 LNHDA, CDR2 SQIVND (reference sequence). The CDR3 extends over 17 amino acids. CDR3 sequence reads: CASSNWGPGQGAYGYTF.

The rearrangement joins TRBV7-3 to TRBJ2-2. Germline V gives CDR1 SGHTA, CDR2 FQGTGA. The CDR3 runs to 16 residues. CDR3 residues: CASSPLASANTGELFF.

The V gene is TRBV27, the J gene TRBJ1-6; TCRdb gives TRBD1 as the D gene, but with no DNA this cannot be confirmed. Germline CDR1 is MNHEY and CDR2 is SMNVEV (reference sequence). The CDR3 consists of 14 residues. The chain's CDR3 is CASSLDRVSSPLHF.

V is TRBV10-3 and J is TRBJ2-5; TCRdb's D gene call, TRBD1, goes unchecked for lack of DNA. Per the germline V gene, CDR1 is ENHRY and CDR2 is SYGVKD. This CDR3 region has 14 residues. The chain's CDR3 is CAISEDRGMETQYF.